The sequence of this T cell receptor (beta chain) was determined in a study of T cells in Graves' hyperthyroidism and ophthalmopathy. The CDR3 has 14 residues. V was clipped by 4 bases and J by 7 bases, with 14 bases between them. This clonotype was seen a handful of times. Its antigen is unidentified. These patients, aged 18 to 65, had recently diagnosed hyperthyroidism lasting under 2 months. Together with thyroid ultrasound, orbital computed tomography, serum thyroxine and TRAb, clinical symptoms were used for diagnoses. Regions amplified from RNA transcripts were the TCR beta CDR3 regions. The HTBI primer set served for first-round RT-PCR of the TCR CDR3. TCRdb passed the multiplex PCR reads through MiXCR, listing each CDR3 protein once. This table holds 800,000 or so distinct CDR3 sequences, roughly 40% found once. General observations from the study: Peripheral blood also featured most of the thyroid clonotypes expanded above 0.001. Ophthalmopathy, as predicted by the model, came a median roughly 6.8 months after the prediction.

This sequence was found in a man in his late teens or twenties with Graves' hyperthyroidism. Source material: blood. This chain joins TRBV12-3 or TRBV12-4 and TRBJ1-5; D may be TRBD1 (6 bases). In nucleotides, the CDR3 is TGTGCCAGCAGTTATGGACAGCACGGGCAGCCCCAGCATTTT. Translating it yields CASSYGQHGQPQHF.